A single sample is the source of the 9 T cell receptor beta chains below, sequenced in a study of cytomegalovirus exposure and HLA in healthy donors. The PCR made use of 60 Vbeta and 13 Jbeta primers. TCRdb's copy holds only in-frame clones and misses some; the assay was immunoSEQ multiplex PCR. The table includes approximately 250,000 clones, more than 75% detected once. Input material: PBMCs. The receptors here all came from a girl aged 2 to 10 in good health and CMV-seronegative.

The V call is TRBV15, the J call TRBJ2-5; D gene uncertain. Germline CDR1 LNHNV, CDR2 YYDKDF (reference sequence). This CDR3 comprises 14 residues. The V gene lost 1 base and the J gene lost 2 bases, with 8 bases spanning the gap. The CDR3 DNA reads as TGTGCCACCAGCAGAGGACACCTACAAGAGACCCAGTACTTC. It encodes CATSRGHLQETQYF.

A few counts support this clone. The chain recombines TRBV6-1 with TRBJ1-1; 7 nucleotides match TRBD1. V gave up 1 base and J gave up 7 bases; unmatched junction bases: 3. This CDR3 has 13 amino acids. Germline lookup yields CDR1 MNHNS and CDR2 SASEGT. The CDR3 DNA reads TGTGCCAGCAGTGAAGACAGGGGAGTTGAAGCTTTCTTT. Protein sequence: CASSEDRGVEAFF.

The rearrangement joins TRBV6-5 to TRBJ2-3; 10 bases are a match to TRBD2. The CDR3 contains 16 residues. The ends lost 2 bases at V and 4 bases at J; junction bases unmatched: 6. From germline, CDR1 is MNHEY and CDR2 SVGAGI. CDR3 sequence reads: CASSYDSSGGPDTQYF. CDR3 nucleotides: TGTGCCAGCAGTTACGACAGTAGCGGGGGGCCAGATACGCAGTATTTT.

The chain uses TRBV11-2 and TRBJ2-7, with TRBD2 identical over 7 bases. With 2 bases clipped from V and 4 bases from J, the junction kept 17 bases outside the gene matches. The CDR3 consists of 18 residues. CDR1 and CDR2 (germline): SGHAT, FQNNGV. CDR3 nucleotide sequence: TGTGCCAGCAGCTTAAGCCTCGAACACTTAGGGAGGGTGTACGAGCAGTACTTC. This sequence encodes CASSLSLEHLGRVYEQYF. Supplemented by reference TRBV11-2 and TRBJ2-7, the full variable domain reads EAGVAQSPRYKIIEKRQSVAFWCNPISGHATLYWYQQILGQGPKLLIQFQNNGVVDDSQLPKDRFSAERLKGVDSTLKIQPAKLEDSAVYLCASSLSLEHLGRVYEQYFGPGTRLTVT.

The gene calls are TRBV7-9 and TRBJ1-6, with 9 bases lining up with TRBD1. Germline loops: CDR1 SEHNR, CDR2 FQNEAQ (reference sequence). Germline trimming cut 3 bases from V and 9 bases from J; bases unmatched to any gene: 3. The length of the CDR3 is 14 residues. This chain's CDR3 is CASSFAQGASPLHF. The CDR3 nucleotides are TGTGCCAGCAGCTTTGCACAGGGGGCTTCACCCCTCCACTTT.

The J gene is TRBJ1-5, the V gene TRBV6-1; a possible D gene is TRBD1 (5 bases). The V end lost 3 bases, the J end lost 0 bases, and 15 bases lay between the germline ends. The germline CDR1 and CDR2 sequences are MNHNS and SASEGT. The CDR3 sequence is 17 residues long. The CDR3 reads CASSDQGYYTSNQPQHF. The CDR3 DNA is TGTGCCAGCAGTGACCAGGGATATTATACTAGCAATCAGCCCCAGCATTTT.

The V call is TRBV5-1, the J call TRBJ2-5, with 10 bases fitting TRBD2. V was clipped by 0 bases and J by 5 bases; unmatched bases: 7. CDR3 length: 16 amino acids. Germline V gives CDR1 SGHRS, CDR2 YFSETQ. The CDR3 DNA is TGCGCCAGCAGCTTGGGGGCTAGCGGGAGAAGGGAGACCCAGTACTTC. The encoded protein is CASSLGASGRRETQYF.

This clone was observed a single time. The CDR3 sequence: CASGIREIYGYTF. CDR3 DNA sequence: TGTGCTAGTGGTATCAGGGAAATCTATGGCTACACCTTC. V usage is TRBV12-5 and J usage is TRBJ1-2, with D possibly matching TRBD1 (5 bases). CDR3 length: 13 residues. Germline V gene lookup returns CDR1 LGHNT and CDR2 FRNRAP. Trimming pared 5 bases from V and 4 bases from J, leaving 11 bases between.

V is TRBV5-6 and J is TRBJ1-3; 9 positions match TRBD1. There are 17 residues in the CDR3. CDR1 is SGHDT, CDR2 YYEEEE, per germline. Trimming at V came to 0 bases and at J to 0 bases, leaving 4 bases not matched to a gene. DNA for the CDR3: TGTGCCAGCAGCTTGGCCCTGGGACAGGGCTCTGGAAACACCATATATTTT. Translating gives CASSLALGQGSGNTIYF.